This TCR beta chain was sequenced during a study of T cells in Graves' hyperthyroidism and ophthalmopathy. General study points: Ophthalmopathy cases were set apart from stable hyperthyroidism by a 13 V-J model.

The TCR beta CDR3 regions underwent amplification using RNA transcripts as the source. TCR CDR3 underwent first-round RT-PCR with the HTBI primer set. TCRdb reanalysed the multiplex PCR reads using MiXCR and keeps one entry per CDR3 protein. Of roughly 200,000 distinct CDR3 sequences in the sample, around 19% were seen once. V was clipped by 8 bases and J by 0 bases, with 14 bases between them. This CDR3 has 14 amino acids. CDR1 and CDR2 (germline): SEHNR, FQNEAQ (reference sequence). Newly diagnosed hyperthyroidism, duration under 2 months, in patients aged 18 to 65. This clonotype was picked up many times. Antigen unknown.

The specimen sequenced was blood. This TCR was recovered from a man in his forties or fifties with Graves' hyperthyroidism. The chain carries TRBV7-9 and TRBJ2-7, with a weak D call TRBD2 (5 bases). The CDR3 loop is CASGLWESSYEQYF. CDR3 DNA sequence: TGTGCCAGCGGGCTCTGGGAGAGCTCCTACGAGCAGTACTTC.